This T cell receptor (beta chain) was sequenced during a study of response to subunit inactivated influenza vaccine. V was trimmed by 3 bases and J by 1 base, leaving 12 bases between them. The CDR3 covers 15 residues. TCRdb re-called the RT-PCR reads with MiXCR, one entry per CDR3 protein. This table has over 750,000 distinct CDR3 sequences, approximately 22% appearing once. The origin of this receptor is a man aged 50 or older who received an inactivated influenza vaccine. Sample: PBMCs from blood, taken about 5 days after vaccination. The rearrangement joins TRBV12-3 or TRBV12-4 to TRBJ2-5, with D possibly being TRBD1 (5 bases). CDR3: CASSFGGASQETQYF. CDR3 sequence (DNA): TGTGCCAGCAGTTTCGGTGGGGCTAGCCAAGAGACCCAGTACTTC.